The T cell receptor (beta chain) described here comes from a study of blood T cell repertoires in COVID-19. About the research overall: The origin of the acute and convalescent COVID-19 samples was the United States, Italy and Spain. T cells, B-cell-depleted T cells, or PBMCs supplied cDNA or gDNA.

This clone was observed a single time. As originally analysed: Estimation of nucleated cell counts was performed using reference gene primer amplification. Repertoires were generated with immunoSEQ multiplex PCR, while TCRdb's copy carries only in-frame clones and drops some. That table furnishes V, J and clone size, whereas the DNA furnished D and trimming. The sample yields 350,000 or so clones, approximately 89% seen once. Patients at the Seattle site were enrolled during active infection and followed longitudinally. The CDR3 sequence is 13 residues long. Trimming cost V 4 bases and J 8 bases, with 15 bases left between them. Germline CDR1 is SGHRS and CDR2 is YFSETQ.

The sequenced material came from peripheral blood. The receptor's source is an older woman with COVID-19, enrolled during active disease. The V call is TRBV5-1, the J call TRBJ1-2, with a tentative D call TRBD1 (6 bases). The CDR3 reads CASSEQGTLGYTF. Here the CDR3 DNA reads TGCGCCAGCAGCGAACAGGGAACCCTCGGCTACACCTTC.